This T cell receptor beta chain was sequenced in a study of PD-1 blockade in classical Hodgkin lymphoma. Study-wide results and limits: Patients were excluded if nivolumab began under 1 year after ASCT (the autologous transplant). Baseline TCR diversity was reportedly lower in newly diagnosed patients than healthy donors. Newly diagnosed patients had diversity similar to the baseline diversity of complete responders.

Measured with immunoSEQ multiplex PCR; TCRdb has only the in-frame clones, and not every one. The top ten hold less than 25% of the sample, which has over 15,000 clones, approximately 80% seen once. CDR1 is SGHNT and CDR2 is YYREEE in the germline V gene (reference sequence). This CDR3 is built from 14 residues. Trimming removed 2 bases at V and 2 bases at J, with 10 bases between. Noted time point: cycle 4 day 1 (C4D1), after six to seven weeks of nivolumab. In every patient, relapse followed autologous stem cell transplantation, while exposure to brentuximab vedotin differed. As to this clone: Its antigen remains unknown.

The rearrangement links TRBV5-4 to TRBJ2-5; D gene uncertain. The sequence was obtained from a human donor with classical Hodgkin lymphoma. The input for sequencing was peripheral blood mononuclear cells (PBMCs), taken before the fourth cycle of nivolumab. The CDR3 protein is CASSFAVRQETQYF. In DNA form, the CDR3 reads TGTGCCAGCAGCTTTGCGGTCAGACAAGAGACCCAGTACTTC.